What follows is one TCR beta chain and its context. Its antigen is not identified. This entry is derived from a study of CD8 T cells in Susac syndrome. Study background: Blood was drawn from patients with Susac syndrome. At that point, they were therapy-naive, on corticosteroids, or on intravenous immunoglobulin alone.

Notes on the study in general: It was acknowledged by the study that relatively few individuals were included in its TCR sequencing and HLA analysis.

The V and J ends lost 3 bases and 7 bases respectively, with 17 bases between them. The CDR3 extends over 15 amino acids. The germline CDR1 and CDR2 sequences are SGDLS and YYNGEE. Blood CD8+ and CD4+ T cells underwent high-throughput TCR beta sequencing. RNA amounts of about 0.5 to 1 ug underwent reverse transcription with random hexamers. Across 54 Vbeta and 13 Jbeta, TCR beta CDR3 was amplified with immunoSEQ multiplex PCR. TCRdb used MiXCR to reprocess the immunoSEQ multiplex PCR reads, holding one entry per CDR3 protein. Of about 100,000 distinct CDR3 sequences in the sample, 95% were seen once. The sample taken for sequencing was CD8+ T cells from PBMCs. This rearrangement joins TRBV9 to TRBJ1-5, with a possible D match to TRBD1 (6 bases). The TCR sequence derives from a human donor with Susac syndrome. The CDR3: CASSEGDGPSQPQHF. The CDR3, as DNA: TGTGCCAGCAGCGAGGGGGACGGACCCTCCCAGCCCCAGCATTTT.